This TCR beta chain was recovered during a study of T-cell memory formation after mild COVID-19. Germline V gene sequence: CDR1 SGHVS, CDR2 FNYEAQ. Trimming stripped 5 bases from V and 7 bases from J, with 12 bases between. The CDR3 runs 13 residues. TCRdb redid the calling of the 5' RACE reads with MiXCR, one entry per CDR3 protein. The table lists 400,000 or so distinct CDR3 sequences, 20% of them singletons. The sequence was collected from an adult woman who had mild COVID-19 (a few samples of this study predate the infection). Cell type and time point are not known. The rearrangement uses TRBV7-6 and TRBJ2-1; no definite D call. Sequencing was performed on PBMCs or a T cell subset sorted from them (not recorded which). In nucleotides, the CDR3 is TGTGCCAGCAGCCCCGTTGGGTGGAATGAGCAGTTCTTC. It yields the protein CASSPVGWNEQFF.